This T cell receptor beta chain was obtained from a study of T cell changes during pregnancy in multiple sclerosis. Repertoires were generated with immunoSEQ multiplex PCR, while TCRdb's copy carries only in-frame clones and drops some. The sample lists around 37,000 clones; around 92% were seen once. The germline CDR1 and CDR2 sequences are SNHLY and FYNNEI. Between the trimmed V and J ends, which lost 3 bases and 0 bases, there was a span of 13 bases. There are 16 residues in the CDR3. The chain links TRBV2 to TRBJ2-3, with D possibly TRBD2 on 6 matching bases. This TCR was recovered from a female donor with multiple sclerosis, enrolled in a pregnancy study. The source material was CD8+ T cells from peripheral blood mononuclear cells, sampled before pregnancy. The CDR3 coding sequence is TGTGCCAGCAGTGACGGGCTAGCGTCTAGCACAGATACGCAGTATTTT. The encoded protein is CASSDGLASSTDTQYF.